Below are 14 T cell receptor beta chains sequenced from a single sample in a study of blood T cell repertoires in COVID-19. Libraries were prepared by immunoSEQ multiplex PCR; TCRdb keeps only in-frame clonotypes and omits some of them. The repertoire holds more than 85,000 clones, roughly 76% seen once, with over 6% in the top ten. Sequencing input: peripheral blood. Source of these receptors: a woman aged 60 to 75 with acute or convalescent COVID-19.

The V and J genes are TRBV6-1 and TRBJ2-5, with 9 positions matching TRBD1. The ends lost 2 bases at V and 5 bases at J; junction bases unmatched: 9. The V gene's germline CDR1 is MNHNS and CDR2 SASEGT. This CDR3 spans 16 amino acids. The CDR3 loop is CASSEIEGTGSETQYF. In DNA form, the CDR3 reads TGTGCCAGCAGTGAAATAGAGGGGACAGGGTCGGAGACCCAGTACTTC.

The chain uses TRBV21-1 and TRBJ1-2; the table assigns TRBD1, which was not confirmed against the DNA. TRBV21-1 is a listed pseudogene. CDR3 length equals 15 residues. CDR3 loop: CASSKAGLQGNGYTF. CDR3 nucleotide sequence: TGTGCCAGCAGCAAAGCCGGTCTACAGGGGAACGGCTACACCTTC.

This chain connects TRBV7-9 to TRBJ1-1; no clear D gene. V was trimmed by 4 bases and J by 4 bases, leaving 13 bases between them. CDR1 and CDR2 from the germline V gene are SEHNR and FQNEAQ (reference sequence). The CDR3 has 14 residues. The CDR3 nucleotides are TGTGCCAGCAGCTCCGTAAGCCTCCCCACTGAAGCTTTCTTT. Its translation: CASSSVSLPTEAFF.

This clone was detected only a few times. The rearrangement links TRBV7-3 to TRBJ1-1; TRBD1 agrees at 8 bases. Germline lookup yields CDR1 SGHTA and CDR2 FQGTGA. J lost 1 base, V lost 4 bases, and 5 bases had no gene match. This CDR3 is 15 amino acids long. The CDR3 spells CASSSTGGGNTEAFF. The CDR3 nucleotides read TGTGCCAGCAGCTCCACAGGGGGAGGGAACACTGAAGCTTTCTTT.

This chain joins TRBV7-2 and TRBJ2-2; 7 bases map to TRBD2. There are 15 residues in the CDR3. Germline V lookup: CDR1 SGHTA, CDR2 FQGNSA. The ends lost 5 bases at V and 4 bases at J; junction bases unmatched: 7. The CDR3 DNA reads TGTGCCAGCAGCCGCGGCGCGGGGGTCACCGGGGAGCTGTTTTTT. Its protein product is CASSRGAGVTGELFF. Based on the CDR3 plus reference TRBV7-2 and TRBJ2-2, the full variable domain is GAGVSQSPSNKVTEKGKDVELRCDPISGHTALYWYRQSLGQGLEFLIYFQGNSAPDKSGLPSDRFSAERTGGSVSTLTIQRTQQEDSAVYLCASSRGAGVTGELFFGEGSRLTVL.

This clone was seen a few times. The chain is built from TRBV19 and TRBJ2-7; 7 bases line up with TRBD1. J lost 3 bases, V lost 6 bases, and 11 bases had no gene match. The length of the CDR3 is 15 residues. Germline V gives CDR1 LNHDA, CDR2 SQIVND (reference sequence). The CDR3 loop is CASSRITGQVYEQYF. The CDR3 nucleotides are TGTGCCAGTAGCAGAATAACCGGACAGGTCTACGAGCAGTACTTC.

This rearrangement joins TRBV19 to TRBJ2-2, with 9 bases lining up with TRBD1. The CDR3 is 16 residues long. The V gene end was trimmed by 4 bases and the J gene end by 6 bases; junction bases not matched to a gene: 9. Per germline, CDR1 LNHDA and CDR2 SQIVND (reference sequence). DNA of the CDR3: TGTGCCAGTAGTACCCGTGGACAGGGGAGAGCCGGGGAGCTGTTTTTT. As protein: CASSTRGQGRAGELFF. Based on the CDR3 plus reference TRBV19 and TRBJ2-2, the full variable domain is DGGITQSPKYLFRKEGQNVTLSCEQNLNHDAMYWYRQDPGQGLRLIYYSQIVNDFQKGDIAEGYSVSREKKESFPLTVTSAQKNPTAFYLCASSTRGQGRAGELFFGEGSRLTVL.

Note on this clone: This sample also contains other DNA sequences that code for the same CDR3. This chain connects TRBV7-3 to TRBJ1-1; 10 nucleotides align to TRBD1. V gave up 0 bases and J gave up 11 bases; unmatched junction bases: 3. The CDR3 loop spans 13 amino acids. CDR1 SGHTA and CDR2 FQGTGA come from the germline V gene. The CDR3 region is CASSLTGQGEAFF. The DNA of the CDR3 is TGTGCCAGCAGCTTAACAGGACAGGGGGAGGCTTTCTTT. The full variable domain, its missing parts supplied by reference TRBV7-3 and TRBJ1-1, is GAGVSQTPSNKVTEKGKYVELRCDPISGHTALYWYRQSLGQGPEFLIYFQGTGAADDSGLPNDRFFAVRPEGSVSTLKIQRTERGDSAVYLCASSLTGQGEAFFGQGTRLTVV.

V is TRBV7-9 and J is TRBJ1-4; possibly TRBD1 for D (6 bases). The CDR3 is 14 residues long. The ends were cut back, 3 bases at V and 5 bases at J, with 10 bases in the middle. Germline loops: CDR1 SEHNR, CDR2 FQNEAQ (reference sequence). The CDR3 DNA is TGTGCCAGCAGCTTCGGACAGAACAATGAAAAACTGTTTTTT. Its protein product is CASSFGQNNEKLFF.

The chain recombines TRBV6-1 with TRBJ1-6; 7 bases agree with TRBD1. Losses at the gene ends were 0 bases for V and 0 bases for J; bases not matched to a gene: 5. This CDR3 spans 18 amino acids. Germline CDR1 reads MNHNS; CDR2 reads SASEGT. CDR3 amino acids: CASSEAPGGSSYNSPLHF. DNA for the CDR3: TGTGCCAGCAGTGAAGCCCCAGGGGGAAGCTCCTATAATTCACCCCTCCACTTT.

V is TRBV4-1 and J is TRBJ2-1, with TRBD2 as a possible D gene (6 bases). The CDR3 is 12 residues long. Germline lookup yields CDR1 MGHRA and CDR2 YSYEKL. V lost 3 bases to trimming and J lost 6 bases, with 6 bases between them. CDR3 in amino acids: CASSHGGNEQFF. For the CDR3, the DNA is TGCGCCAGCAGCCACGGGGGCAATGAGCAGTTCTTC.

This clone was detected a few times. This chain links TRBV12-3 or TRBV12-4 with TRBJ1-1; 8 positions match TRBD1. V dropped 7 bases and J dropped 6; count of bases not matched to a gene: 7. CDR3 length: 13 amino acids. The CDR3 region is CASIRQGFAEAFF. The DNA of the CDR3 is TGTGCCAGCATCCGACAGGGGTTCGCTGAAGCTTTCTTT.

This chain joins TRBV30 and TRBJ1-2; 7 bases line up with TRBD1. J lost 2 bases, V lost 4 bases, and 10 bases had no gene match. Germline lookup yields CDR1 GTSNPN and CDR2 SVGIG (reference sequence). The CDR3 has 15 amino acids. CDR3 DNA sequence: TGTGCCTGGAACTCAGACAGGGCCGGGAACTATGGCTACACCTTC. Translation gives CAWNSDRAGNYGYTF.

This clone was counted only a few times. The chain uses TRBV18 and TRBJ1-1; D may be TRBD1 (5 bases). This CDR3 is 13 amino acids long. The ends were cut back, 5 bases at V and 3 bases at J, with 10 bases in the middle. Per germline, CDR1 KGHSH and CDR2 LQKENI. The CDR3 coding sequence is TGTGCCAGCTCAGCTGACAGTTACACTGAAGCTTTCTTT. It codes for CASSADSYTEAFF. The whole variable domain, remainder taken from reference TRBV18 and TRBJ1-1, is NAGVMQNPRHLVRRRGQEARLRCSPMKGHSHVYWYRQLPEEGLKFMVYLQKENIIDESGMPKERFSAEFPKEGPSILRIQQVVRGDSAAYFCASSADSYTEAFFGQGTRLTVV.